The clone carrying this T cell receptor beta chain was found once. The sample comes from a study of control samples from healthy donors and cancer patients. This table comes from immunoSEQ multiplex PCR, and its TCRdb copy is limited to in-frame clones, with some not included. The sample gives under 450,000 clones, over 75% of which show up once; 5.5% to 7.5% is in the top ten. The clonotype originates from a man aged 35 to 55 with head and neck cancer. The sequencing sample was made of PBMCs.

The chain's CDR3 is CASSPPVRNQNIQYF. The CDR3 nucleotides read TGTGCCAGCTCACCACCGGTTAGGAACCAAAACATTCAGTACTTC. The V and J genes are TRBV18 and TRBJ2-4; D unresolved. This CDR3 region has 15 residues. CDR1 and CDR2 (germline): KGHSH, LQKENI. V was pared by 0 bases and J by 5 bases, with 11 bases between.